This record concerns one TCR beta chain sequence. The data stem from a study of OX40 agonist ivuxolimab in advanced cancers. The data were produced by immunoSEQ multiplex PCR, yet TCRdb's version contains in-frame clones alone and is incomplete. The data hold 100,000 to 130,000 clones, with around 90% observed a single time. The CDR3 runs to 12 residues. The germline CDR1 and CDR2 sequences are SGHKS and YYEKEE (reference sequence). V was shortened by 2 bases and J by 5 bases, with 4 bases between the two germline ends. The chain links TRBV5-5 to TRBJ2-2; D uncertain. The receptor was derived from an adult with an advanced solid tumor such as melanoma, head and neck, liver or kidney cancer. The specimen comprised CD4+ or CD8+ T cells sorted from blood, sampled in a trial of the OX40 agonist ivuxolimab. CDR3 sequence (DNA): TGTGCCAGCAGCTTTTATACCGGGGAGCTGTTTTTT. This translates into CASSFYTGELFF.